These 11 T cell receptor beta chains came from one sample sequenced in a study of blood T cell repertoires in COVID-19. The protocol was immunoSEQ multiplex PCR, while the TCRdb copy is restricted to in-frame clones and leaves out a portion. Here the sample spans approximately 75,000 clones, roughly 88% being singletons. Sequencing input: peripheral blood. The source is a man in his fifties with acute or convalescent COVID-19.

The chain joins TRBV6-1 to TRBJ1-2; TRBD1 is a possible D gene (5 bases). The CDR3 has 13 amino acids. CDR1 is MNHNS, CDR2 SASEGT, per germline. V lost 3 bases, J lost 6 bases, and 11 bases lay in between. The CDR3 nucleotides read TGTGCCAGCAGTGAGGGTAGGGGTCATGGCTACACCTTC. This translates into CASSEGRGHGYTF.

This clone was seen just once. The chain uses TRBV19 and TRBJ1-1; D perhaps matches TRBD1 (5 bases). The CDR3 spans 15 residues. V was shortened by 5 bases and J by 1 base, with 14 bases between the two germline ends. From germline, CDR1 is LNHDA and CDR2 SQIVND (reference sequence). CDR3: CASSPTSGENTEAFF. The DNA of the CDR3 is TGTGCCAGTAGTCCCACGTCGGGGGAGAACACTGAAGCTTTCTTT.

The chain links TRBV30 to TRBJ2-3; TRBD2 matches at 10 bases. The CDR3 runs 15 residues. CDR1 and CDR2 from the germline V gene are GTSNPN and SVGIG (reference sequence). J lost 8 bases, V lost 2 bases, and 10 bases had no gene match. The CDR3 spells CAWSILSGGASTQYF. The DNA for the CDR3 is TGTGCCTGGAGTATCCTAAGCGGGGGGGCCAGTACGCAGTATTTT.

The gene calls are TRBV5-4 and TRBJ2-5; weak D call: TRBD2 (7 bases). V lost 0 bases to trimming and J lost 2 bases, with 20 bases between them. The CDR3 has 18 amino acids. CDR1 and CDR2 from the germline V gene are SGHNT and YYREEE (reference sequence). This CDR3 is CASSLVRRSGGGQETQYF. The CDR3 bases are TGTGCCAGCAGCTTGGTTCGTAGGTCGGGGGGCGGGCAAGAGACCCAGTACTTC.

The chain uses TRBV11-3 and TRBJ1-1; D might be TRBD1 (5 bases). Germline V gene lookup returns CDR1 SGHNT and CDR2 YENEEA. V dropped 3 bases and J dropped 7 bases, with 9 bases sitting between them. CDR3 length: 12 residues. This CDR3 is CASSLGRDEAFF. The CDR3 region has the DNA TGTGCCAGCAGCTTGGGGCGTGATGAAGCTTTCTTT.

V usage is TRBV5-1 and J usage is TRBJ1-5; D remains ambiguous. V was clipped by 1 base and J by 3 bases, with 11 bases between them. The CDR3 covers 15 residues. In germline, CDR1 is SGHRS, CDR2 YFSETQ. CDR3 sequence reads: CASSLSGGYNQPQHF. CDR3 bases: TGCGCCAGCAGCTTGAGTGGCGGATACAATCAGCCCCAGCATTTT. The full variable domain, with the rest looked up from reference TRBV5-1 and TRBJ1-5, is KAGVTQTPRYLIKTRGQQVTLSCSPISGHRSVSWYQQTPGQGLQFLFEYFSETQRNKGNFPGRFSGRQFSNSRSEMNVSTLELGDSALYLCASSLSGGYNQPQHFGDGTRLSIL.

V and J are TRBV27 and TRBJ1-4, with D maybe TRBD1 (5 bases). V was cut by 1 base and J by 4 bases, with 10 bases left in between. The CDR3 length is 15 residues. Germline V CDR1 and CDR2: MNHEY, SMNVEV (reference sequence). The CDR3 region is CASSLLAGFNEKLFF. The CDR3 bases are TGTGCCAGCAGTTTATTGGCAGGGTTTAATGAAAAACTGTTTTTT.

This chain uses TRBV11-2 with TRBJ2-3; 10 nucleotides match TRBD2. Unmatched junction bases numbered 5, after V lost 2 bases and J lost 12 bases. The CDR3 totals 13 residues. The germline V gene encodes CDR1 SGHAT and CDR2 FQNNGV. For the CDR3, the DNA is TGTGCCAGCAGCTTAACCCTAGCGGGGGATCAGTATTTT. As protein: CASSLTLAGDQYF.

This rearrangement joins TRBV15 to TRBJ2-7; no reliable D call. CDR1 and CDR2 (germline): LNHNV, YYDKDF (reference sequence). CDR3 length: 13 residues. V was cut by 1 base and J by 0 bases, with 4 bases left in between. The CDR3 region has the DNA TGTGCCACCAGCAGAGCCAGCTCCTACGAGCAGTACTTC. Protein product: CATSRASSYEQYF.

This clone was detected many times. The chain links TRBV6-6 to TRBJ2-2, with D maybe TRBD2 (7 bases). Germline V gene data show CDR1 as MNHNY and CDR2 as SVGAGI (reference sequence). V shed 7 bases and J shed 6 bases, with 15 bases lying between them. The CDR3 runs to 14 residues. Here the CDR3 DNA reads TGTGCCAGCATACGGCGGGGGCAGTCCGGGGAGCTGTTTTTT. This codes for CASIRRGQSGELFF.

CDR3 nucleotides: TGTGCCAGCAGCCGAATCGGTTATCAGGGTCCCAACAATGAGCAGTTCTTC. Translated: CASSRIGYQGPNNEQFF. V usage is TRBV7-6 and J usage is TRBJ2-1; D might be TRBD1 (5 bases). The length of the CDR3 is 17 residues. Germline lookup yields CDR1 SGHVS and CDR2 FNYEAQ. Trimming pared 5 bases from V and 5 bases from J, leaving 22 bases between.